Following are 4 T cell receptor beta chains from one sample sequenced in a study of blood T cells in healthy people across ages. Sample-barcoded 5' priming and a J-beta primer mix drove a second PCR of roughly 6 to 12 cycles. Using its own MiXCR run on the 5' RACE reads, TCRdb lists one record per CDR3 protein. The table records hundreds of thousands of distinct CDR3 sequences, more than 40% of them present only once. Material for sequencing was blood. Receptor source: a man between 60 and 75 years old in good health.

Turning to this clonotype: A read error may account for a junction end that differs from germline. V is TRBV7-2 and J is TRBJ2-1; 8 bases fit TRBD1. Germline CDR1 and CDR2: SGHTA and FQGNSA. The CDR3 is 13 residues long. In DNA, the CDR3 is TGTGCCAACAGCTGGACAGGGTACAATGAGCAGTTCTTC. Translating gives CANSWTGYNEQFF. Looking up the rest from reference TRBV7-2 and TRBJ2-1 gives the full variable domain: GAGVSQSPSNKVTEKGKDVELRCDPISGHTALYWYRQSLGQGLEFLIYFQGNSAPDKSGLPSDRFSAERTGGSVSTLTIQRTQQEDSAVYLCANSWTGYNEQFFGPGTRLTVL.

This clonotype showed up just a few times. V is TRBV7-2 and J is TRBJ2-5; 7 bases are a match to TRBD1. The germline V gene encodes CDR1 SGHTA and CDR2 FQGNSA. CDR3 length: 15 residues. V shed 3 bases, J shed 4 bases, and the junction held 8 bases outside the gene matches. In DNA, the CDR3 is TGTGCCAGCAGCTTCGACAGGGACGCCCGAGAGACCCAGTACTTC. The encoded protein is CASSFDRDARETQYF.

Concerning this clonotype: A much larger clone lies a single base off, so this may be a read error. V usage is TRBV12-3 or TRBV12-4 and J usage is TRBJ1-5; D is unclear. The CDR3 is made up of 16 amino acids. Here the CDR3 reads CAGSASGGGSNQPQHF. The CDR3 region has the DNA TGTGCCGGCAGTGCATCCGGCGGCGGTAGCAATCAGCCCCAGCATTTT.

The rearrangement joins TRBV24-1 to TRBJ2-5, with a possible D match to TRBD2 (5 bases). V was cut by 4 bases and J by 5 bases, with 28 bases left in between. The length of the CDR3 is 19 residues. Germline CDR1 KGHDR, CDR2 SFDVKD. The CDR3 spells CATSEDRSMRVITRETQYF. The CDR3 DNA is TGTGCCACCAGTGAGGACCGATCTATGAGGGTCATCACCCGGGAGACCCAGTACTTC.